In its sample, the clone carrying this T cell receptor beta chain was seen once. An end of the junction does not agree with germline; a read error may underlie this. In the authors' methods: Amplifying reference gene primers gave estimates of nucleated cell counts. Assay: immunoSEQ multiplex PCR; the TCRdb copy retains only in-frame clones and omits some. That table furnishes V, J and clone size, whereas the DNA furnished D and trimming. The sample has fewer than 250,000 clones, around 80% seen once; the top ten hold around 5.5%. These data originate in a study of blood T cell repertoires in COVID-19. Study in general: Acute and convalescent COVID-19 specimens originated in the United States, Italy and Spain. T cells, B-cell-depleted T cells, or PBMCs provided the cDNA or gDNA that served as material.

This CDR3 has 13 amino acids. Germline V gene data show CDR1 as GTSNPN and CDR2 as SVGIG (reference sequence). The chain links TRBV30 to TRBJ1-3; no reliable D call. The TCR originated in a human donor in a cohort sampled during active COVID-19. The sequencing input was peripheral blood. CDR3 DNA sequence: TGTGTCTGGAGTATAGCGGGAGGAAACACCATATATTTT. Its protein is CVWSIAGGNTIYF.